This T cell receptor beta chain derives from a study of STAT5B mutations in CD4+ large granular lymphocyte leukemia. V was cut by 8 bases and J by 1 base, with 14 bases left in between. CDR3 length: 15 residues. Germline CDR1 MNHNS, CDR2 SASEGT. In the original workflow: The detection floor for productive clonotype frequency was 2.59 x 10-5. This table comes from immunoSEQ multiplex PCR, and its TCRdb copy is limited to in-frame clones, with some not included. That table is the source of V, J and clone size, and D and trimming were worked out from the DNA. The profile shows tens of thousands of clones, around 72% of them singletons.

The chain links TRBV6-1 to TRBJ2-2, with D tentatively TRBD1 (5 bases). What was sequenced was CD4+ T cells from blood buffy coats. This sequence was found in a human donor in good health. This CDR3 reads CASVPRVRNTGELFF. In DNA form, the CDR3 reads TGTGCCAGCGTCCCCAGGGTACGGAACACCGGGGAGCTGTTTTTT.